The following is a T cell receptor (beta chain) sequence with its context. The CDR3 length is 13 residues. Germline V gene data show CDR1 as SEHNR and CDR2 as FQNEAQ (reference sequence). V shed 1 base and J shed 0 bases, with 4 bases lying between them. These data are taken from a study of control samples from healthy donors and cancer patients. Profiled with immunoSEQ multiplex PCR; TCRdb holds only in-frame clones, not every one. The sample holds about 120,000 clones, over 85% seen once. Input material: blood. The receptor was isolated from a man in his thirties or forties in good health. The chain couples TRBV7-9 to TRBJ2-7; D not resolved. The CDR3 DNA is TGTGCCAGCAGCTTAGAGTCCTCCTACGAGCAGTACTTC. Translating gives CASSLESSYEQYF.